These T cell receptor beta chains were read from a single sample in a study of response to subunit inactivated influenza vaccine. TCRdb independently ran MiXCR on the RT-PCR reads; one entry per CDR3 protein. The data show 600,000 to 850,000 distinct CDR3 sequences, 12% to 15% seen once. This specimen consisted of PBMCs from blood, obtained around two weeks before vaccination. These receptor sequences come from a man aged 50-60 years who received an inactivated influenza vaccine. The CDR3 runs from the conserved cysteine through the conserved F or W. A D gene is named only where the DNA matches it firmly. Clone size, where shown, is once, few, many, or a class for clones that have expanded.

j_gene	d_gene	v_gene	abundance	CDR3aa	CDR3nt
TRBJ2-1	TRBD1	TRBV12-3/TRBV12-4	.	CASSYTGGEQFF	TGTGCCAGCAGTTATACAGGGGGTGAGCAGTTCTTC
TRBJ2-3	.	TRBV24-1	few	CATSDSGTDTQYF	TGTGCCACCAGTGATTCGGGCACAGATACGCAGTATTTT
TRBJ2-3	TRBD2	TRBV29-1	many	CSVISKQAGANPDTQYF	TGCAGCGTTATTTCTAAGCAGGCGGGAGCGAATCCAGATACGCAGTATTTT
TRBJ1-5	.	TRBV10-3	few	CAIRQSENQPQHF	TGTGCCATCCGACAATCCGAGAATCAGCCCCAGCATTTT
TRBJ1-1	.	TRBV18	few	CASSFTLAVEAFF	TGTGCCAGCTCGTTCACTCTTGCGGTTGAAGCTTTCTTT
TRBJ2-2	.	TRBV11-1	.	CASTGPTGELFF	TGTGCCAGCACGGGGCCCACCGGGGAGCTGTTTTTT
TRBJ2-1	.	TRBV27	.	CASSLQDRPPLFF	TGTGCCAGCAGTTTACAAGACAGGCCACCCTTGTTCTTC
TRBJ2-1	.	TRBV30	few	CAWPSYNEQFF	TGTGCCTGGCCATCCTACAATGAGCAGTTCTTC
TRBJ2-7	TRBD1	TRBV9	.	CASSVGSGTGTYEQYF	TGTGCCAGCAGCGTGGGTTCCGGGACAGGCACCTACGAGCAGTACTTC
TRBJ2-1	.	TRBV14	many	CASSETTYYSYNEQFF	TGTGCCAGCAGCGAGACTACCTATTACTCTTACAATGAGCAGTTCTTC
TRBJ2-7	TRBD2	TRBV5-1	few	CASSSRSGRLNEQYF	TGCGCCAGCAGCTCCCGTAGCGGGAGGCTGAACGAGCAGTACTTC